This T cell receptor beta chain was profiled in a study of STAT5B mutations in CD4+ large granular lymphocyte leukemia. This CDR3 comprises 15 residues. The V and J ends lost 6 bases and 1 base respectively, with 14 bases between them. CDR1 and CDR2 (germline): MDHEN, SYDVKM. Buffy coats from healthy blood donors served as controls. The table lists this clone with a count of one. Its antigen is not known. In the source study's methods: A productive frequency of 2.59 x 10-5 was the lowest detectable. Profiled with immunoSEQ multiplex PCR; TCRdb holds only in-frame clones, not every one. V and J calls and clone size are those listed in that table; D and trimming were worked out from the DNA. This table has about 38,000 clones, 75% to 85% appearing once. Study-level points and caveats: Compared with healthy controls (2/35), patient top clones favored TRBV06 (8/27).

This receptor was taken from a human donor in good health. The chain combines TRBV28 with TRBJ2-3; perhaps TRBD2 as D (6 bases). Sequencing was performed on CD4+ T cells from blood buffy coats. CDR3: CASRIGSAGTDTQYF. CDR3 nucleotides: TGTGCCAGCAGGATCGGGAGTGCAGGCACAGATACGCAGTATTTT.